The clone carrying this TCR beta chain was observed a few times. For the second PCR, which ran for roughly 7 to 11 cycles, a sample-barcoded 5' primer and a J-beta primer mix were used. In TCRdb, the 5' RACE reads were re-called with MiXCR into one record per CDR3 protein. This table has approximately 1,700,000 distinct CDR3 sequences, roughly two fifths appearing once. This entry comes from a study of blood T cells in healthy people across ages. The CDR3 loop spans 13 amino acids. Trimming removed 7 bases at V and 3 bases at J, with 16 bases between. Germline V CDR1 and CDR2: SQVTM, ANQGSEA. V usage is TRBV29-1 and J usage is TRBJ2-7, with a possible D match to TRBD1 (5 bases). This sequence was found in a human donor in good health. Sequenced: blood. The CDR3 reads CSAARERGYEQYF. The CDR3 DNA reads as TGCAGCGCAGCCCGCGAAAGGGGCTACGAGCAGTACTTC.